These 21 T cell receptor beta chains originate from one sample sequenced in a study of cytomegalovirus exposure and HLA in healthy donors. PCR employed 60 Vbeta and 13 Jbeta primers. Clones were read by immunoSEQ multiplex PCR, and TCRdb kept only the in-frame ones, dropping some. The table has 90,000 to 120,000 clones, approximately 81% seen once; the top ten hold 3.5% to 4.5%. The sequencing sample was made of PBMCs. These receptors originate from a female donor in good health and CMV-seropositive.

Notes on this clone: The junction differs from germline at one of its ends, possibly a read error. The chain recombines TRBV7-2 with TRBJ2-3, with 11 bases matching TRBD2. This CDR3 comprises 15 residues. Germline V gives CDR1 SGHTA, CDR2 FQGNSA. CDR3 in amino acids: CASSLAGGRGDTQYF. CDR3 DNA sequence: TGTGCCAGCAGTTTAGCGGGGGGGCGGGGAGATACGCAGTATTTT.

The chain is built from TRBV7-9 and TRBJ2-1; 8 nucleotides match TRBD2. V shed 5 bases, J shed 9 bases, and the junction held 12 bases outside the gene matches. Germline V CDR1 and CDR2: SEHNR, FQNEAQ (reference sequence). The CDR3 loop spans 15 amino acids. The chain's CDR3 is CASSVTSGTRGEQFF. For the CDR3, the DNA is TGTGCCAGCAGCGTCACTAGCGGAACTAGGGGTGAGCAGTTCTTC.

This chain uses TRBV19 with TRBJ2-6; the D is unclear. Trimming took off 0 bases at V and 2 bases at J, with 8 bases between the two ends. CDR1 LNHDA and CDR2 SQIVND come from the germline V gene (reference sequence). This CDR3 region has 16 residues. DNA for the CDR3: TGTGCCAGTAGTATAGATCATGTTGCTGGGGCCAACGTCCTGACTTTC. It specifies CASSIDHVAGANVLTF.

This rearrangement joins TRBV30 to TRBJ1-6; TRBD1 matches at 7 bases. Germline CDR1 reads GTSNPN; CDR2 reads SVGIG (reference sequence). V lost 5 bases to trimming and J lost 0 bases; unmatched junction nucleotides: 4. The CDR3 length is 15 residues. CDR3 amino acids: CAWERQGSYNSPLHF. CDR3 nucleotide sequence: TGTGCCTGGGAAAGACAGGGCTCCTATAATTCACCCCTCCACTTT.

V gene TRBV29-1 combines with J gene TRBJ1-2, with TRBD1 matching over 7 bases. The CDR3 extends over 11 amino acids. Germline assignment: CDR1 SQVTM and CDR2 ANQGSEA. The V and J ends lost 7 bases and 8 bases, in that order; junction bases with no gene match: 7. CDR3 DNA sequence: TGCAGCGGTCGACAGGGAATAGGCTACACCTTC. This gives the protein CSGRQGIGYTF.

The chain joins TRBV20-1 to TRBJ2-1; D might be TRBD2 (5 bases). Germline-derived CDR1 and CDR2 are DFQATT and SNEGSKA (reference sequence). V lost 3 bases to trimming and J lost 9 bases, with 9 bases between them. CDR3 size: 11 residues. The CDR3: CSASGLTEQFF. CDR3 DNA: TGCAGTGCTAGCGGACTTACTGAGCAGTTCTTC.

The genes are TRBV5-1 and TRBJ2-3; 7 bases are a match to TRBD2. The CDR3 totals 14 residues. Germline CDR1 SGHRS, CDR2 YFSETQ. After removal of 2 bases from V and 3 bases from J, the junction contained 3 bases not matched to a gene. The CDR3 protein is CASSFGGGTDTQYF. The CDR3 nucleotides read TGCGCCAGCAGCTTTGGGGGGGGAACAGATACGCAGTATTTT.

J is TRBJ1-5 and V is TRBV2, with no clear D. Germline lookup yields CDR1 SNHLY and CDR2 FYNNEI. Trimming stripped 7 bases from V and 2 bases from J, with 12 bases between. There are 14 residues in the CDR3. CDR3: CASTPGWGNQPQHF. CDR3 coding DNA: TGTGCCAGCACCCCAGGTTGGGGCAATCAGCCCCAGCATTTT.

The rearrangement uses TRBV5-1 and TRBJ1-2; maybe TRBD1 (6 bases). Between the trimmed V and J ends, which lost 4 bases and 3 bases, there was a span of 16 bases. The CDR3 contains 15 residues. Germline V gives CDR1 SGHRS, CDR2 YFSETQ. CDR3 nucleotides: TGCGCCAGCAGCCCGGCCCAGGGGCAAGACTATGGCTACACCTTC. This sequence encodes CASSPAQGQDYGYTF.

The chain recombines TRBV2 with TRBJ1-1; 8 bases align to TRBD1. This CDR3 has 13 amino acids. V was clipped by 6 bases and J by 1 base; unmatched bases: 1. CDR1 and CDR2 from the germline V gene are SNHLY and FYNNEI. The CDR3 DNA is TGTGCCAGCAGGGGGACAGGGAACACTGAAGCTTTCTTT. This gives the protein CASRGTGNTEAFF.

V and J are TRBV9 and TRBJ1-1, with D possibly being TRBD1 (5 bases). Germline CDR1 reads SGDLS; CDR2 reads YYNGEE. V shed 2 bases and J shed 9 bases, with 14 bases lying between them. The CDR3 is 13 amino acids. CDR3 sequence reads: CASSVIQAGKAFF. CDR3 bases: TGTGCCAGCAGCGTTATACAGGCCGGAAAAGCTTTCTTT.

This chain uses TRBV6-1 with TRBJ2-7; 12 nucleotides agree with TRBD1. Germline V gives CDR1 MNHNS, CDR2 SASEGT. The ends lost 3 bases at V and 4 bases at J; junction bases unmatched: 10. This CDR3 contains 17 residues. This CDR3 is CASSEGQGARGPYEQYF. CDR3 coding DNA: TGTGCCAGCAGTGAGGGACAGGGGGCTCGGGGTCCGTACGAGCAGTACTTC.

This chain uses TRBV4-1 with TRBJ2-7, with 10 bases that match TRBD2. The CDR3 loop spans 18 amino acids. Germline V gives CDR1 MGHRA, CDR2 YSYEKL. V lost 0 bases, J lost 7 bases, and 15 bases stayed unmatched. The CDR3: CASSQDPPRSGRTWEQYF. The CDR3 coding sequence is TGCGCCAGCAGCCAAGACCCCCCGCGTAGCGGGAGGACTTGGGAGCAGTACTTC.

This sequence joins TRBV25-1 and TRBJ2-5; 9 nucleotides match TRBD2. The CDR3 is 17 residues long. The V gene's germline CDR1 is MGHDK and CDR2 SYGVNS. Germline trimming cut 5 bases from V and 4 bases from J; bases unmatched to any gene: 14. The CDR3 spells CASSPGVAGVIGETQYF. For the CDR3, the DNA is TGTGCCAGCAGTCCCGGTGTAGCGGGGGTAATTGGAGAGACCCAGTACTTC.

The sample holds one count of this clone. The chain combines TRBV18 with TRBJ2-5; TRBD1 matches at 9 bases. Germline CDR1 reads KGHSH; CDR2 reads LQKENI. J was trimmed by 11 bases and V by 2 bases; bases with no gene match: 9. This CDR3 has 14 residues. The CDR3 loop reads CASSPTPGQGKQYF. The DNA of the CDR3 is TGTGCCAGCTCACCAACGCCGGGACAGGGCAAGCAGTACTTC.

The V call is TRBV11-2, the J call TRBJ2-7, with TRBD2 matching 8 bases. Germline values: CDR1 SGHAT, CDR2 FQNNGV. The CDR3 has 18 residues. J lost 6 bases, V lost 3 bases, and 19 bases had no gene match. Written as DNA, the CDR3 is TGTGCCAGCAGCTTCTTCTTTTACCGAGGCGGGGGGACGGGCGAGCAGTACTTC. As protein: CASSFFFYRGGGTGEQYF.

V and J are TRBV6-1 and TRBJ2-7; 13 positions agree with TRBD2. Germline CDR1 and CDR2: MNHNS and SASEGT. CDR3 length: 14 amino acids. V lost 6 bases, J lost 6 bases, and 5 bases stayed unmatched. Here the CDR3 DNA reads TGTGCCAGCAGAACTAGCGGGGGGGCCCGCGAGCAGTACTTC. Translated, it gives CASRTSGGAREQYF.

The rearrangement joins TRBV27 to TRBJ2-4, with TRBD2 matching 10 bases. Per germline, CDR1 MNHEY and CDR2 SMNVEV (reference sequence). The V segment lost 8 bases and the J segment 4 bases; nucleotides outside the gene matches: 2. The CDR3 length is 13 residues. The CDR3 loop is CASSTSGKNIQYF. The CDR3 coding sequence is TGTGCCAGCTCGACTAGCGGGAAAAACATTCAGTACTTC.

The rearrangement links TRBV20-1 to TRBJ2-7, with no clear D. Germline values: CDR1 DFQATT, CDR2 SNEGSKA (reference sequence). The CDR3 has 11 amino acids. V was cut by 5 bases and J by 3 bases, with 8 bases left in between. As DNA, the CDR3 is TGCAGTGCTTCCAGGAACTACGAGCAGTACTTC. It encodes CSASRNYEQYF.

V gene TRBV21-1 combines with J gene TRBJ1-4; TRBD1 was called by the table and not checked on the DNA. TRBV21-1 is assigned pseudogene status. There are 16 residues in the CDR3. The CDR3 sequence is CASSRLGTGFNEKLFF. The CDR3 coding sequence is TGTGCCAGCAGCCGACTCGGGACAGGCTTTAATGAAAAACTGTTTTTT.

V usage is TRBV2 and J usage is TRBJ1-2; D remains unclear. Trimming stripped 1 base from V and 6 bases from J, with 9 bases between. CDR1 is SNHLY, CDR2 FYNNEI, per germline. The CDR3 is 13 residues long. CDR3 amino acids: CASSEVFANGYTF. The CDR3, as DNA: TGTGCCAGCAGTGAAGTATTTGCTAATGGCTACACCTTC.